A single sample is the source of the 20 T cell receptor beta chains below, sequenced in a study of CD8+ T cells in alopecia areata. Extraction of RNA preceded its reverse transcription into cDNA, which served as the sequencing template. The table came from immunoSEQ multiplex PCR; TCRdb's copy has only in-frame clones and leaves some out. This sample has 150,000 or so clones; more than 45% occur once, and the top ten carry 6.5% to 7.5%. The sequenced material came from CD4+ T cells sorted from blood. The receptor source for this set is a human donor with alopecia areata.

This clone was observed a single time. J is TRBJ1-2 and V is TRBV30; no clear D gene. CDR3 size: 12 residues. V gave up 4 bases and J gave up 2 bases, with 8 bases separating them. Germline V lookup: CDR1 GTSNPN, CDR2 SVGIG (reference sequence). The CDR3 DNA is TGTGCCTGGAATTACCCGAACTATGGCTACACCTTC. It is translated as CAWNYPNYGYTF.

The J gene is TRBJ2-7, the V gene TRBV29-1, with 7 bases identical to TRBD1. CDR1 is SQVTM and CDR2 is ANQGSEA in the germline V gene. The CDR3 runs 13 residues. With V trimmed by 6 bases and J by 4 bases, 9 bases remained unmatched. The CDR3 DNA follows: TGCAGCGTAACAGCAGGGGGAACTTACGAGCAGTACTTC. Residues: CSVTAGGTYEQYF.

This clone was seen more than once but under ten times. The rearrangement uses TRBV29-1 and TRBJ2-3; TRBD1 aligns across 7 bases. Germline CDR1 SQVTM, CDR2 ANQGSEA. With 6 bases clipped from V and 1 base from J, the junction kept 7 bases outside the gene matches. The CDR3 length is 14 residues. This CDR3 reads CSVAGGLGTDTQYF. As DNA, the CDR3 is TGCAGCGTAGCAGGGGGTCTAGGCACAGATACGCAGTATTTT.

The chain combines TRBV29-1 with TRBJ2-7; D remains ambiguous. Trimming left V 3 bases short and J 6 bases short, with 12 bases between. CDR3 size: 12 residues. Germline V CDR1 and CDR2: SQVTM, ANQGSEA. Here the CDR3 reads CSVEVETLEQYF. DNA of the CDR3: TGCAGCGTTGAGGTGGAAACTCTCGAGCAGTACTTC.

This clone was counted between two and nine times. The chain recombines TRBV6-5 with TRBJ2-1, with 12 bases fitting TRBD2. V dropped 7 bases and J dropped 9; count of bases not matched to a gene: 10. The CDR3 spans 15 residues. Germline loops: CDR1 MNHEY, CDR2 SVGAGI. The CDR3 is CASNKPGLAGGEQFF. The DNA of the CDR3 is TGTGCCAGCAACAAACCGGGACTAGCGGGCGGTGAGCAGTTCTTC.

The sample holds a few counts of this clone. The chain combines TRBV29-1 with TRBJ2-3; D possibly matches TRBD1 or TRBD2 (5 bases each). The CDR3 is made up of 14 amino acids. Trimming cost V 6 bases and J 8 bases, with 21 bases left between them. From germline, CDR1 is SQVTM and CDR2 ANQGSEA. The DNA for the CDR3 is TGCAGCGTACCTGGGACCAAAAAAGAGGGTACGCAGTATTTT. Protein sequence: CSVPGTKKEGTQYF.

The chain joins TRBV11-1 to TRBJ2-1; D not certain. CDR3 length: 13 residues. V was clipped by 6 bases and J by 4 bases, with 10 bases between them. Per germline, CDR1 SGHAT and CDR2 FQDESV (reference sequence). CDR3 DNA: TGTGCCAGCAGTAGACGTCCGTACAATGAGCAGTTCTTC. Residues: CASSRRPYNEQFF.

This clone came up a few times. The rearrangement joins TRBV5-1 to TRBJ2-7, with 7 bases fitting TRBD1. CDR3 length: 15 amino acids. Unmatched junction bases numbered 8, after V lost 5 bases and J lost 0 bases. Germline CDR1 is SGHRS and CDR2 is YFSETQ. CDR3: CASRTGQTGSYEQYF. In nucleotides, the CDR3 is TGCGCCAGCAGAACGGGACAGACGGGCTCCTACGAGCAGTACTTC.

DNA of the CDR3: TGCGCCAGTTCAGAACCGGGACAGGGGGCTTTCTTT. Amino acids: CASSEPGQGAFF. The chain recombines TRBV5-1 with TRBJ1-1; 10 positions agree with TRBD1. Germline lookup yields CDR1 SGHRS and CDR2 YFSETQ. With 8 bases clipped from V and 11 bases from J, the junction kept 9 bases outside the gene matches. The CDR3 has 12 residues.

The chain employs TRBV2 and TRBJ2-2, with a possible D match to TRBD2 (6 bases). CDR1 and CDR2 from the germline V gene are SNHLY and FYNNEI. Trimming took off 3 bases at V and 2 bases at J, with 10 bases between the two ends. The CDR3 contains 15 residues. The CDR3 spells CASSDTGLNTGELFF. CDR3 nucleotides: TGTGCCAGCAGTGATACCGGACTAAACACCGGGGAGCTGTTTTTT.

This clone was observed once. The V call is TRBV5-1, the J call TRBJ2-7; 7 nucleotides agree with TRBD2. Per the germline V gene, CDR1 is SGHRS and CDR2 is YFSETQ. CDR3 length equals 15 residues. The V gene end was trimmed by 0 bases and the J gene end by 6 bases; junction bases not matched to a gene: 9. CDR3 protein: CASSLGGSGKGEQYF. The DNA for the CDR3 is TGCGCCAGCAGCTTGGGAGGGAGCGGGAAGGGCGAGCAGTACTTC.

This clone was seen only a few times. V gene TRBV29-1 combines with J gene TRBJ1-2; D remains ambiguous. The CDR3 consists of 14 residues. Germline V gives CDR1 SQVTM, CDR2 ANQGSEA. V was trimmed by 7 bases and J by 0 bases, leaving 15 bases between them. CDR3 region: CSAIGEGANYGYTF. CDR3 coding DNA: TGCAGCGCCATTGGCGAGGGAGCTAACTATGGCTACACCTTC.

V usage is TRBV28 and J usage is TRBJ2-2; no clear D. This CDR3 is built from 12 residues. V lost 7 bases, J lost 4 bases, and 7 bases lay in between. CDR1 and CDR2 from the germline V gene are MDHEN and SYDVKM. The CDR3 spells CASTRRTGELFF. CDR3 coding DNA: TGTGCCAGCACACGGCGCACCGGGGAGCTGTTTTTT.

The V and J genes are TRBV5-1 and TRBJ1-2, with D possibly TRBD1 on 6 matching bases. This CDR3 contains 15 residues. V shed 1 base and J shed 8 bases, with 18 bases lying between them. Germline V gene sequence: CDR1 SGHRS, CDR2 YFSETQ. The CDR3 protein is CASSLNPGAAKGYTF. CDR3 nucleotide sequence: TGCGCCAGCAGCTTGAACCCAGGGGCCGCGAAAGGCTACACCTTC.

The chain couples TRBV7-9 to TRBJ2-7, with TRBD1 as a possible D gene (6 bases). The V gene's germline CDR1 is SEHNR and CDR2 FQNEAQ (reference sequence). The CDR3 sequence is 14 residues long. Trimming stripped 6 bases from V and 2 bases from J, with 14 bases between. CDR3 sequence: CASRGADETYEQYF. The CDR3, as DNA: TGTGCCAGCAGGGGGGCGGACGAGACCTACGAGCAGTACTTC.

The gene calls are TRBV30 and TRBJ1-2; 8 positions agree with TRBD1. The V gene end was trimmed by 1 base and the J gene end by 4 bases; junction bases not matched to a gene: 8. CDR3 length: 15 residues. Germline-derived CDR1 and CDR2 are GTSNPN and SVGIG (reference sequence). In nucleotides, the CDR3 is TGTGCCTGGAGTGAAGGGACAGGTGGTTCCTATGGCTACACCTTC. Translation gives CAWSEGTGGSYGYTF.

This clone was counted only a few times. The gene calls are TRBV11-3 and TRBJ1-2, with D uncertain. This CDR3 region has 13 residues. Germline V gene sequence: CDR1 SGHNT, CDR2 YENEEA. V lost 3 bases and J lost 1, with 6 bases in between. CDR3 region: CASSFTVNYGYTF. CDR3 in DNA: TGTGCCAGCAGCTTTACAGTTAACTATGGCTACACCTTC.

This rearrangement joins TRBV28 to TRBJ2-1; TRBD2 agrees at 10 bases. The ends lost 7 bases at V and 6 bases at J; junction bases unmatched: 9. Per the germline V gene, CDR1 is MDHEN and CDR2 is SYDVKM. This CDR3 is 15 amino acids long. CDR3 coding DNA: TGTGCCAGCACGCAGAGGACTAGCGGTAGCAATGAGCAGTTCTTC. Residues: CASTQRTSGSNEQFF.

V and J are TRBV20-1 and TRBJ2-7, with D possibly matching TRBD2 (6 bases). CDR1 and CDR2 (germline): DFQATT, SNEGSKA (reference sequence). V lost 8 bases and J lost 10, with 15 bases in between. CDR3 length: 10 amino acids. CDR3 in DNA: TGCAGTCTTATAGGACTACAACAGTACTTC. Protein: CSLIGLQQYF.

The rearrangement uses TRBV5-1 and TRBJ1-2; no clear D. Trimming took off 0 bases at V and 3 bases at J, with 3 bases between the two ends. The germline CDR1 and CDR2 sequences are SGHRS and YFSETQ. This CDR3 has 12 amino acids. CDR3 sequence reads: CASSLEDYGYTF. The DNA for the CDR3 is TGCGCCAGCAGCTTGGAAGACTATGGCTACACCTTC.